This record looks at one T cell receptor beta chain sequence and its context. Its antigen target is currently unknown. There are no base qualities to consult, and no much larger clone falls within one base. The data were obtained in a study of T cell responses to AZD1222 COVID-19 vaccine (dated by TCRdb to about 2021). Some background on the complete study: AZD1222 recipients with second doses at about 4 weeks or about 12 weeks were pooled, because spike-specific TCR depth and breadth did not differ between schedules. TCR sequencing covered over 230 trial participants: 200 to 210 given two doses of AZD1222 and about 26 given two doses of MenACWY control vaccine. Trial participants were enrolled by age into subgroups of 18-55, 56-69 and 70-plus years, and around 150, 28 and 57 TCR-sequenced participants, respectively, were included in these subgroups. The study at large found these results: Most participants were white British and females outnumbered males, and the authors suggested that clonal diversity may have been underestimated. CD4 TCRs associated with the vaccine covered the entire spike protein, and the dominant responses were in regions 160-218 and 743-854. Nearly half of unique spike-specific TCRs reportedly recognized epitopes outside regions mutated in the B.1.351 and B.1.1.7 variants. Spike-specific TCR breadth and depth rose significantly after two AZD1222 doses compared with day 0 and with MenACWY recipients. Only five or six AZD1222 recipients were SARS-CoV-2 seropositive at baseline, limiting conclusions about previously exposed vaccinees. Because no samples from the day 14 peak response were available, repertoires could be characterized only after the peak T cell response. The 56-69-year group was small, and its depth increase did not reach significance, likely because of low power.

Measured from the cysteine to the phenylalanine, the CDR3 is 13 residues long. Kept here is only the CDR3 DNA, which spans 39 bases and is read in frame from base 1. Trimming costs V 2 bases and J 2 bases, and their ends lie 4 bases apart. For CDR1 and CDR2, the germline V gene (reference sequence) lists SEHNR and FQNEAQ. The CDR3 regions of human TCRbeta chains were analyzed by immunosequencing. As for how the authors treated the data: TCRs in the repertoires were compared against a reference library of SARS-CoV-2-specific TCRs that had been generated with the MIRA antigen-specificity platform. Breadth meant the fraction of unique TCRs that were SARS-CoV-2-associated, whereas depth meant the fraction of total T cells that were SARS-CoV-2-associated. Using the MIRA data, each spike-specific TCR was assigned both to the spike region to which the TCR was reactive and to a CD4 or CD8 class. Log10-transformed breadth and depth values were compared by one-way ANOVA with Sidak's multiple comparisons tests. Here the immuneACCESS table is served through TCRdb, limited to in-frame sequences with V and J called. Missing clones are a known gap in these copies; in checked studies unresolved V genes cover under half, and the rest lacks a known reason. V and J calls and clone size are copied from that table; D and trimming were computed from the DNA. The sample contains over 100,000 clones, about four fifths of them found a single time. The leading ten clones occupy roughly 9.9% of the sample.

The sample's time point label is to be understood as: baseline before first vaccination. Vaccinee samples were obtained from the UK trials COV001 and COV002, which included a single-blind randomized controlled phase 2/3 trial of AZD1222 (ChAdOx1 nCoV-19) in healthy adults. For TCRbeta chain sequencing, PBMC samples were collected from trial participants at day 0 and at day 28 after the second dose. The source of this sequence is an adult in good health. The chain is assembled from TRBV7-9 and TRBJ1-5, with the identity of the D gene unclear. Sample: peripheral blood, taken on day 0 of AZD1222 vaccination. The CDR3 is CASSLSGNQPQHF. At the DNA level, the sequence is TGTGCCAGCAGCTTATCGGGCAATCAGCCCCAGCATTTT.